The 13 T cell receptor beta chains listed next were all sequenced from one sample in a study of OX40 agonist ivuxolimab in advanced cancers. The assay was immunoSEQ multiplex PCR, and TCRdb's table has in-frame clones only and misses some. The sample records around 80,000 clones, less than 90% being singletons. This sample comprised CD4+ or CD8+ T cells sorted from blood, obtained in a trial of the OX40 agonist ivuxolimab. The receptors originated from an adult with an advanced solid tumor such as melanoma, head and neck, liver or kidney cancer.

V is TRBV6-1 and J is TRBJ1-6; D may be TRBD1 (5 bases). V lost 5 bases, J lost 10 bases, and 9 bases lay in between. The germline V gene has CDR1 MNHNS and CDR2 SASEGT. This CDR3 contains 12 residues. CDR3 DNA sequence: TGTGCCAGCAGTTCTGGGACCTCACCCCTCCACTTT. This translates into CASSSGTSPLHF.

In the case of this clone: The junction and the germline gene differ at one end; a read error may be behind it. This chain connects TRBV7-2 to TRBJ2-7; D is uncertain. The CDR3 is made up of 13 amino acids. Looked up from germline, CDR1 is SGHTA and CDR2 is FQGNSA. CDR3 loop: CASSRRSSHEQYF. The CDR3 DNA reads TGTGCCAGCAGCCGCCGAAGCTCCCACGAGCAGTACTTC. Full variable domain (missing parts from reference TRBV7-2 and TRBJ2-7): GAGVSQSPSNKVTEKGKDVELRCDPISGHTALYWYRQSLGQGLEFLIYFQGNSAPDKSGLPSDRFSAERTGGSVSTLTIQRTQQEDSAVYLCASSRRSSHEQYFGPGTRLTVT.

The rearrangement uses TRBV19 and TRBJ2-2; TRBD1 agrees at 7 bases. The CDR3 runs 14 residues. The ends lost 1 base at V and 4 bases at J; junction bases unmatched: 0. The germline V gene encodes CDR1 LNHDA and CDR2 SQIVND (reference sequence). The chain's CDR3 is CASSIAGGTGELFF. In nucleotides, the CDR3 is TGTGCCAGTAGTATAGCAGGGGGCACCGGGGAGCTGTTTTTT.

The J gene is TRBJ2-5, the V gene TRBV11-3, with 10 bases aligning to TRBD2. The J segment lost 7 bases and the V segment lost 5 bases, leaving 13 bases of the junction unmatched. This CDR3 has 16 amino acids. Germline V gives CDR1 SGHNT, CDR2 YENEEA. The CDR3: CASSPAAGLAAGTQYF. In DNA, the CDR3 is TGTGCCAGCAGCCCGGCCGCCGGACTAGCGGCAGGGACCCAGTACTTC.

The V gene is TRBV7-2, the J gene TRBJ2-3, with a weak D call TRBD2 (6 bases). The CDR3 length is 15 residues. Per germline, CDR1 SGHTA and CDR2 FQGNSA. V was trimmed by 1 base and J by 1 base, leaving 9 bases between them. CDR3 residues: CASSLEAGRTDTQYF. The CDR3 DNA reads as TGTGCCAGCAGCTTAGAAGCGGGCCGCACAGATACGCAGTATTTT.

This sequence joins TRBV29-1 and TRBJ2-6, with TRBD2 matching 7 bases. The CDR3 is 14 residues long. V was clipped by 2 bases and J by 3 bases; unmatched bases: 1. In germline, CDR1 is SQVTM, CDR2 ANQGSEA. This CDR3 is CSVESGNGANVLTF. The CDR3 DNA follows: TGCAGCGTTGAAAGCGGGAATGGGGCCAACGTCCTGACTTTC.

This clone was seen just once. The chain has TRBV7-3 and TRBJ2-1; 13 bases agree with TRBD2. This CDR3 region has 17 residues. CDR1 is SGHTA and CDR2 is FQGTGA in the germline V gene. J was trimmed by 8 bases and V by 0 bases; bases with no gene match: 7. DNA of the CDR3: TGTGCCAGCAGCTTAACGGGACTAGCGGGAATATTCGATGAGCAGTTCTTC. This gives the protein CASSLTGLAGIFDEQFF.

The chain employs TRBV7-2 and TRBJ1-6; D is unresolved. Germline loops: CDR1 SGHTA, CDR2 FQGNSA. Trimming removed 4 bases from V and 3 bases from J, with 13 bases in between. The CDR3 spans 16 residues. CDR3 in amino acids: CASSSPHSLYNSPLHF. CDR3 nucleotides: TGTGCCAGCAGCTCGCCCCACTCACTCTATAATTCACCCCTCCACTTT. Full variable domain (rest looked up from reference TRBV7-2 and TRBJ1-6): GAGVSQSPSNKVTEKGKDVELRCDPISGHTALYWYRQSLGQGLEFLIYFQGNSAPDKSGLPSDRFSAERTGGSVSTLTIQRTQQEDSAVYLCASSSPHSLYNSPLHFGNGTRLTVT.

J is TRBJ2-7 and V is TRBV5-1; 8 nucleotides align to TRBD1. The CDR3 has 14 amino acids. The trim removed 0 bases at V and 5 bases at J, leaving 4 bases unmatched. The germline CDR1 and CDR2 sequences are SGHRS and YFSETQ. The CDR3: CASSLGTGMNEQYF. CDR3 nucleotides: TGCGCCAGCAGCTTGGGGACAGGGATGAACGAGCAGTACTTC.

This chain uses TRBV9 with TRBJ1-4; no clear D. V lost 0 bases and J lost 0, with 9 bases in between. CDR1 and CDR2 (germline): SGDLS, YYNGEE. The CDR3 contains 16 residues. In nucleotides, the CDR3 is TGTGCCAGCAGCGTAGAAGGTACCGCAACTAATGAAAAACTGTTTTTT. Translated, it gives CASSVEGTATNEKLFF.

This chain uses TRBV7-9 with TRBJ2-1, with TRBD1 matching 7 bases. The V and J ends lost 5 bases and 4 bases, in that order; junction bases with no gene match: 8. This CDR3 is 15 amino acids long. CDR1 is SEHNR and CDR2 is FQNEAQ in the germline V gene (reference sequence). The CDR3 region is CASSPDRASYNEQFF. DNA for the CDR3: TGTGCCAGCAGCCCAGACAGGGCATCGTACAATGAGCAGTTCTTC.

J is TRBJ1-2 and V is TRBV5-1; 7 bases line up with TRBD1. After removal of 2 bases from V and 4 bases from J, the junction contained 5 bases not matched to a gene. Germline loops: CDR1 SGHRS, CDR2 YFSETQ. The CDR3 has 14 amino acids. The CDR3, as DNA: TGCGCCAGCAGCTTTGAAGGGGGCGGCTATGGCTACACCTTC. Translated, it gives CASSFEGGGYGYTF.

V gene TRBV6-5 combines with J gene TRBJ2-7; D ambiguous. Germline values: CDR1 MNHEY, CDR2 SVGAGI. V was pared by 6 bases and J by 6 bases, with 18 bases between. This CDR3 contains 14 residues. CDR3 coding DNA: TGTGCCAGCAGCCACGACCGGGTGCAGAGCGAGCAGTACTTC. Translation gives CASSHDRVQSEQYF.